This TCR beta chain was recovered during a study of vaccination and CD4 T cells after COVID-19. On the study more broadly: Collection of post-vaccine samples followed dose two by a median roughly 72 days, spanning a range of 14 to 241. Study-level points and caveats: The rise in median SARS-CoV-2-reactive clonotypes, from approximately 23 to 38, was not significant.

As for this clonotype: Its specificity is not known.

The treatment here: 10-day PBMC culture with coronavirus spike peptide pools or control peptides (ViraFEST assay). V lost 7 bases, J lost 9 bases, and 18 bases lay in between. Germline CDR1 SGHTA, CDR2 FQGNSA. CDR3 length: 13 amino acids. Cultured CD4+ T-cell DNA underwent Oncomine TCR Beta short-read sequencing. TCRdb independently ran MiXCR on the PCR reads; one entry per CDR3 protein. The sample contains some 20,000 distinct CDR3 sequences, approximately 40% of which appear only once. The chain couples TRBV7-2 to TRBJ1-1; D unresolved. The sample here was CD4+ T cells from blood, cultured in vitro, taken after SARS-CoV-2 vaccination. The TCR sequence derives from a human donor who had recovered from COVID-19. The CDR3 DNA reads TGTGCCAGCAACCCCCTGGGCGGTGGGAAAGCTTTCTTT. It codes for CASNPLGGGKAFF.